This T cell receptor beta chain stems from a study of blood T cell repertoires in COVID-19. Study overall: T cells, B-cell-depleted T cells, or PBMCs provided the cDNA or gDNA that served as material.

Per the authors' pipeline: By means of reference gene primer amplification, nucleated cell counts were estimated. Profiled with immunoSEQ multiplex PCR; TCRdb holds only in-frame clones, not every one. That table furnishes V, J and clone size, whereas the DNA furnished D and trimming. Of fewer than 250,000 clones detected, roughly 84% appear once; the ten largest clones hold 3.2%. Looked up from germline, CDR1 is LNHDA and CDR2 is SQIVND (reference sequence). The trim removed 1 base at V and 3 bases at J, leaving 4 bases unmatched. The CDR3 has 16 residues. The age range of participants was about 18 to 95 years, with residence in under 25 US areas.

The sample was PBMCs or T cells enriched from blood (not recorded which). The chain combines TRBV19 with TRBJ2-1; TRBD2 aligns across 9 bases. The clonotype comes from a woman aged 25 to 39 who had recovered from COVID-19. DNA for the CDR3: TGTGCCAGTAGTATAGTCCTTAGCGGGAGCTACAATGAGCAGTTCTTC. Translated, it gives CASSIVLSGSYNEQFF.